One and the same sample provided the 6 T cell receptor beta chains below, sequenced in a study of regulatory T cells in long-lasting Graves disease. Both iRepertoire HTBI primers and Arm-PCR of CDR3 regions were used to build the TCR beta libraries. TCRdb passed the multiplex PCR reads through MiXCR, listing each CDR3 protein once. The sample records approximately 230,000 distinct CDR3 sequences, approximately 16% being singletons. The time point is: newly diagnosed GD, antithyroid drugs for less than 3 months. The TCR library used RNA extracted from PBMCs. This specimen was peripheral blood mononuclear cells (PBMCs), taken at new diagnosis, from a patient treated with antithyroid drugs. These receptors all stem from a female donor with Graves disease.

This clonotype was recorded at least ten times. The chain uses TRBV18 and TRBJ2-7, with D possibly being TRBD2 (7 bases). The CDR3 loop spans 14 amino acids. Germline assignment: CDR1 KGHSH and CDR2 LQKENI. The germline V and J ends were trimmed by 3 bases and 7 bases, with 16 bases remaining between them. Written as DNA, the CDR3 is TGTGCCAGCTCACCCGGGGGGCCGAAGGGTGAGCAGTACTTC. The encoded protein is CASSPGGPKGEQYF.

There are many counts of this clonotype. CDR3 region: CASSERDRADEQFF. As DNA, the CDR3 is TGTGCCAGCAGCGAGAGGGACAGGGCCGACGAGCAGTTCTTC. The chain employs TRBV9 and TRBJ2-1; TRBD1 aligns across 9 bases. CDR1 SGDLS and CDR2 YYNGEE come from the germline V gene. This CDR3 spans 14 amino acids. Trimming removed 3 bases from V and 10 bases from J; junction bases left unmatched: 8.

The CDR3 sequence is CASSLMQWDNEQFF. Written as DNA, the CDR3 is TGTGCCAGCAGCTTAATGCAATGGGACAATGAGCAGTTCTTC. The chain uses TRBV7-2 and TRBJ2-1; D remains ambiguous. The CDR3 consists of 14 residues. CDR1 and CDR2 (germline): SGHTA, FQGNSA. The V end lost 2 bases, the J end lost 5 bases, and 10 bases lay between the germline ends. Filled out from reference TRBV7-2 and TRBJ2-1, the complete variable domain reads GAGVSQSPSNKVTEKGKDVELRCDPISGHTALYWYRQSLGQGLEFLIYFQGNSAPDKSGLPSDRFSAERTGGSVSTLTIQRTQQEDSAVYLCASSLMQWDNEQFFGPGTRLTVL.

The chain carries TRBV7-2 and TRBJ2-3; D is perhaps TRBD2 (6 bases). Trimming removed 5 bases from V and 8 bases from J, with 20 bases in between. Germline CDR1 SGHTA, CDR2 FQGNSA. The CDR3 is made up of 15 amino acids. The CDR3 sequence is CASSPTWGEDLTQYF. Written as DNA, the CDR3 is TGTGCCAGCAGCCCCACGTGGGGGGAGGATCTTACGCAGTATTTT.

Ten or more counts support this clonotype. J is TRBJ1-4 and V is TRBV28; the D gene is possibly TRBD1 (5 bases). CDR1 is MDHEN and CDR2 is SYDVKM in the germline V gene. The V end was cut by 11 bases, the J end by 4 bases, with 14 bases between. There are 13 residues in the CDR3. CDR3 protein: CAGRGGLNEKLFF. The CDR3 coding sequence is TGTGCCGGCCGGGGCGGTCTTAATGAAAAACTGTTTTTT.

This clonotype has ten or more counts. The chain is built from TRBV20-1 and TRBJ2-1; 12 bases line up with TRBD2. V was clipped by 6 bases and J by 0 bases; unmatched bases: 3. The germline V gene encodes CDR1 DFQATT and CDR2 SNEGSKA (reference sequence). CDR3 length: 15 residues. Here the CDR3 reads CSAQTSGGSYNEQFF. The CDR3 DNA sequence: TGCAGTGCCCAGACTAGCGGGGGCTCCTACAATGAGCAGTTCTTC.